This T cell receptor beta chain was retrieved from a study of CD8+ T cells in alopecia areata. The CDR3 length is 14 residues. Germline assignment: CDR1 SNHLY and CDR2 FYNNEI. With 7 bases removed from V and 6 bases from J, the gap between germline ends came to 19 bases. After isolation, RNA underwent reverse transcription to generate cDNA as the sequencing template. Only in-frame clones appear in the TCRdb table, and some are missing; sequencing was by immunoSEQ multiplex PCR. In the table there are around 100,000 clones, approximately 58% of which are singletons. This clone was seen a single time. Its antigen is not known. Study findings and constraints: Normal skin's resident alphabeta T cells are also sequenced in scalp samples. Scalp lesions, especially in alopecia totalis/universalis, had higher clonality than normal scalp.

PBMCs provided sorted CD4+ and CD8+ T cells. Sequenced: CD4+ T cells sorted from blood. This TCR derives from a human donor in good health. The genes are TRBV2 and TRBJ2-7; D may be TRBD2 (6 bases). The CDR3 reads CASMGNRGIGEQYF. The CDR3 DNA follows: TGTGCCAGCATGGGGAATCGGGGGATCGGCGAGCAGTACTTC.